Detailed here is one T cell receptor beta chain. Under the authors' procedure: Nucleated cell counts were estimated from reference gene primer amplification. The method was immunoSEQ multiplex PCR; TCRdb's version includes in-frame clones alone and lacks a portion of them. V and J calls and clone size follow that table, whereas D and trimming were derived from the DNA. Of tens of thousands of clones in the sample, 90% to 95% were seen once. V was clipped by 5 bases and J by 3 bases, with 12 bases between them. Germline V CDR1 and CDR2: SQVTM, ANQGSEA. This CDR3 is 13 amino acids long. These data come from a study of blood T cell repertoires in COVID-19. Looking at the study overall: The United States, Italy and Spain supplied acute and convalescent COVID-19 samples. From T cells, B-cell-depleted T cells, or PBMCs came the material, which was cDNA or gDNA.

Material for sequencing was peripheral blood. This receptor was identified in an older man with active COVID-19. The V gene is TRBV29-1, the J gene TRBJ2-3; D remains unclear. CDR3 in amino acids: CSVNKVGTDTQYF. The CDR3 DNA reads TGCAGCGTTAACAAGGTCGGGACAGATACGCAGTATTTT.